These 32 T cell receptor beta chains were sequenced from one sample in a study of Graves' ophthalmopathy and Graves' hyperthyroidism. CDR3 regions of TCR beta were amplified from RNA transcripts. An opening RT-PCR round employed HTBI primers and preceded a second-round multiplex PCR. TCRdb itself ran the multiplex PCR reads through MiXCR, one entry per CDR3 protein. The data hold 35,000 to 50,000 distinct CDR3 sequences, with 50% observed a single time. What was sequenced was peripheral blood. Receptor source: an adult woman with stable Graves' hyperthyroidism.

This clonotype has only a few counts. CDR3 nucleotides: TGTGCCAGCAGCAAGGACAGGGGAGCTAACTATGGCTACACCTTC. This encodes CASSKDRGANYGYTF. This rearrangement joins TRBV7-9 to TRBJ1-2; 9 bases are a match to TRBD1. With 5 bases clipped from V and 0 bases from J, the junction kept 4 bases outside the gene matches. This CDR3 contains 15 residues. Germline values: CDR1 SEHNR, CDR2 FQNEAQ (reference sequence).

As to this clonotype: An end of the junction differs from the germline gene, which may be a read error. The rearrangement uses TRBV5-5 and TRBJ2-5; D is ambiguous. Germline V gives CDR1 SGHKS, CDR2 YYEKEE (reference sequence). CDR3 length: 12 residues. The CDR3 DNA sequence: TGTGCCAGCAGCTTAAACCAAGAGACCCAGTGCTTC. It is translated as CASSLNQETQCF.

The V gene is TRBV6-5, the J gene TRBJ2-5; possible D gene TRBD1, 7 bases. V lost 6 bases and J lost 5, with 10 bases in between. This CDR3 comprises 12 residues. Germline V gives CDR1 MNHEY, CDR2 SVGAGI. CDR3 in amino acids: CASRQGRETQYF. CDR3 coding DNA: TGTGCCAGCAGACAGGGGAGGGAGACCCAGTACTTC.

This clonotype was observed many times. Relative to the germline gene, one junction end is altered; a read error may explain this. This chain connects TRBV30 to TRBJ2-7; D unresolved. The V gene's germline CDR1 is GTSNPN and CDR2 SVGIG (reference sequence). The CDR3 covers 12 residues. CDR3: CAWSVSSHEQYF. The DNA for the CDR3 is TGTGCCTGGAGTGTAAGCTCCCACGAGCAGTACTTC.

This sequence joins TRBV20-1 and TRBJ2-5; 8 bases align to TRBD2. Germline CDR1 DFQATT, CDR2 SNEGSKA (reference sequence). The CDR3 runs 12 residues. For the CDR3, the DNA is TGCAGCGCCGCCCGCGGGAGGGAGACCCAGTACTTC. Translation: CSAARGRETQYF.

This clonotype showed up many times. The chain employs TRBV4-2 and TRBJ2-7; no definite D call. Germline lookup yields CDR1 LGHNA and CDR2 YNFKEQ. This CDR3 comprises 12 residues. Trimming removed 0 bases at V and 4 bases at J, with 4 bases between. The CDR3: CASSQDEYEQYF. CDR3 sequence (DNA): TGTGCCAGCAGCCAAGACGAGTACGAGCAGTACTTC.

Comments on this clonotype: The junction departs from germline at one end; a sequencing error may be responsible. The V call is TRBV9, the J call TRBJ2-2; D is perhaps TRBD2 (5 bases). Germline lookup yields CDR1 SGDLS and CDR2 YYNGEE. The CDR3 is 12 amino acids. CDR3 in amino acids: CASSTITGEPFF. In nucleotides, the CDR3 is TGTGCCAGCAGCACCATCACCGGGGAGCCGTTTTTT.

This chain connects TRBV29-1 to TRBJ1-2, with unresolved D. V gave up 5 bases and J gave up 2 bases, with 12 bases separating them. The CDR3 extends over 13 amino acids. Germline-derived CDR1 and CDR2 are SQVTM and ANQGSEA. CDR3 region: CSVTQTVNYGYTF. CDR3 coding DNA: TGCAGCGTTACCCAGACGGTAAACTATGGCTACACCTTC.

This clonotype qualifies as medium-sized. This rearrangement joins TRBV20-1 to TRBJ2-7, with D perhaps TRBD1 or TRBD2 (5 bases each). The CDR3 has 12 amino acids. V was shortened by 3 bases and J by 4 bases, with 10 bases between the two germline ends. Germline-derived CDR1 and CDR2 are DFQATT and SNEGSKA (reference sequence). The CDR3 protein is CSARGVVYEQYF. CDR3 DNA: TGCAGTGCTAGGGGGGTGGTATACGAGCAGTACTTC.

Points on this clonotype: A much larger clonotype is one base distant, so this may be a read error. The conserved phenylalanine or tryptophan normally closing the CDR3 is absent here, so this likely arose from a read error. The chain has TRBV29-1 and TRBJ1-1; 7 nucleotides align to TRBD1. V lost 7 bases to trimming and J lost 4 bases; unmatched junction nucleotides: 6. Germline CDR1 SQVTM, CDR2 ANQGSEA. This CDR3 is 12 amino acids long. CDR3 nucleotide sequence: TGCAGCGACGGGGGACAGCTCACTGAAGCTTTCCTT. Translation gives CSDGGQLTEAFL.

The chain joins TRBV29-1 to TRBJ1-2, with 7 bases aligning to TRBD1. From germline, CDR1 is SQVTM and CDR2 ANQGSEA. The CDR3 consists of 15 residues. J lost 1 base, V lost 7 bases, and 12 bases had no gene match. Here the CDR3 reads CSAGGRQGHNYGYTF. The CDR3 bases are TGCAGCGCCGGGGGGAGACAGGGTCATAACTATGGCTACACCTTC.

The chain uses TRBV24-1 and TRBJ1-1, with a weak D call TRBD1 (6 bases). Germline CDR1 reads KGHDR; CDR2 reads SFDVKD. V lost 6 bases to trimming and J lost 1 base, with 14 bases between them. CDR3 length: 15 amino acids. DNA of the CDR3: TGTGCCACCAGTCAGAGGGGGACTGAGAACACTGAAGCTTTCTTT. It codes for CATSQRGTENTEAFF.

This chain joins TRBV7-2 and TRBJ2-7; 7 positions agree with TRBD2. V was clipped by 10 bases and J by 5 bases; unmatched bases: 14. The CDR3 spans 14 residues. CDR1 is SGHTA, CDR2 FQGNSA, per germline. CDR3 protein: CATSDSSRGDEQYF. In DNA, the CDR3 is TGTGCCACCAGTGATTCTTCCCGGGGGGACGAGCAGTACTTC.

This clonotype occurred many times. The chain couples TRBV19 to TRBJ1-2; 10 bases match TRBD1. Unmatched junction bases numbered 15, after V lost 5 bases and J lost 6 bases. Germline lookup yields CDR1 LNHDA and CDR2 SQIVND (reference sequence). The CDR3 extends over 17 amino acids. CDR3 sequence: CASSVPVVGTGANGYTF. In nucleotides, the CDR3 is TGTGCCAGTAGTGTCCCCGTGGTTGGGACAGGGGCCAATGGCTACACCTTC.

CDR3 in DNA: TGCAGTGCCAGGAGCGGGAGGATCACCTCCTACGAGCAGTACTTC. Encoded protein: CSARSGRITSYEQYF. The chain uses TRBV20-1 and TRBJ2-7, with 9 positions matching TRBD2. Trimming cost V 6 bases and J 0 bases; bases outside gene matches: 9. This CDR3 is 15 amino acids long. CDR1 and CDR2 (germline): DFQATT, SNEGSKA (reference sequence).

This clonotype was seen only a few times. The rearrangement joins TRBV7-9 to TRBJ2-7, with a tentative D call TRBD2 (7 bases). This CDR3 comprises 16 residues. V lost 4 bases, J lost 1 base, and 17 bases lay in between. The V gene's germline CDR1 is SEHNR and CDR2 FQNEAQ (reference sequence). CDR3 in DNA: TGTGCCAGCAGCTCCCCCGCGGCGGGGGCGTCCTACGAGCAGTACTTC. Amino acid sequence: CASSSPAAGASYEQYF.

The rearrangement joins TRBV7-3 to TRBJ1-2, with D possibly matching TRBD1 (5 bases). CDR1 SGHTA and CDR2 FQGTGA come from the germline V gene. V lost 2 bases and J 7 bases, leaving 11 bases between the germline ends. The CDR3 consists of 13 residues. CDR3 bases: TGTGCCAGCAGCTTAGCCAGGGACCGTGGCTACACCTTC. Translated: CASSLARDRGYTF.

The chain uses TRBV10-3 and TRBJ2-5; 12 positions match TRBD1. This CDR3 region has 15 residues. V was clipped by 6 bases and J by 5 bases; unmatched bases: 7. Germline V gives CDR1 ENHRY, CDR2 SYGVKD. The CDR3: CAIRGTGGAWETQYF. As DNA, the CDR3 is TGTGCCATCAGGGGGACAGGGGGCGCCTGGGAGACCCAGTACTTC.

This clonotype was recorded many times. The rearrangement links TRBV11-2 to TRBJ2-3; 10 bases are a match to TRBD2. Germline V CDR1 and CDR2: SGHAT, FQNNGV. J was trimmed by 0 bases and V by 3 bases; bases with no gene match: 6. The CDR3 is made up of 17 amino acids. For the CDR3, the DNA is TGTGCCAGCAGCTTTAGCGGGAGGCACCTTAGCACAGATACGCAGTATTTT. It translates to CASSFSGRHLSTDTQYF.

This clonotype came up many times. The chain carries TRBV11-2 and TRBJ2-2; 9 nucleotides match TRBD1. V shed 4 bases, J shed 0 bases, and the junction held 6 bases outside the gene matches. The CDR3 runs 17 residues. In germline, CDR1 is SGHAT, CDR2 FQNNGV. The CDR3 loop is CASSWGQGPTNTGELFF. In nucleotides, the CDR3 is TGTGCCAGCAGCTGGGGACAGGGCCCAACGAACACCGGGGAGCTGTTTTTT.

This clonotype was recorded many times. The rearrangement links TRBV5-1 to TRBJ2-3; D is undetermined. V dropped 4 bases and J dropped 1 base, with 16 bases sitting between them. Germline V CDR1 and CDR2: SGHRS, YFSETQ. This CDR3 spans 16 amino acids. As DNA, the CDR3 is TGCGCCAGCAGCATCCAGGCCACACTGCGCACAGATACGCAGTATTTT. This encodes CASSIQATLRTDTQYF.

This clonotype has ten or more counts. The CDR3 region is CASSPGWTGGSQPQHF. CDR3 nucleotide sequence: TGTGCCAGCAGCCCCGGTTGGACAGGGGGTTCTCAGCCCCAGCATTTT. The gene calls are TRBV3-1 and TRBJ1-5; 10 positions agree with TRBD1. CDR1 is LGHDT and CDR2 is YNNKEL in the germline V gene (reference sequence). The CDR3 sequence is 16 residues long. V gave up 4 bases and J gave up 6 bases; unmatched junction bases: 9.

As for this clonotype: The conserved phenylalanine or tryptophan normally closing the CDR3 is absent here, so this likely arose from a read error. The CDR3 sequence: CATCEVGTGRVYGYTL. Here the CDR3 DNA reads TGTGCCACCTGTGAGGTAGGGACAGGGCGCGTCTATGGCTACACCCTC. This sequence joins TRBV24-1 and TRBJ1-2; TRBD1 matches 9 bases. Germline CDR1 is KGHDR and CDR2 is SFDVKD. This CDR3 is 16 amino acids long.

The V call is TRBV12-3 or TRBV12-4, the J call TRBJ2-7, with 8 nucleotides matching TRBD1. The CDR3 contains 13 residues. With 5 bases clipped from V and 7 bases from J, the junction kept 7 bases outside the gene matches. The CDR3 DNA reads as TGTGCCAGCAGTACGACAGGGGTGTGGGAGCAGTACTTC. This encodes CASSTTGVWEQYF.

The rearrangement links TRBV7-9 to TRBJ1-1; 12 bases align to TRBD1. CDR1 and CDR2 from the germline V gene are SEHNR and FQNEAQ (reference sequence). With 5 bases clipped from V and 3 bases from J, the junction kept 7 bases outside the gene matches. The CDR3 length is 16 residues. CDR3 in amino acids: CASSAGTGGLDTEAFF. DNA of the CDR3: TGTGCCAGCAGCGCCGGGACAGGGGGCTTAGACACTGAAGCTTTCTTT.

The chain employs TRBV24-1 and TRBJ1-5; 7 positions match TRBD1. Trimming at V came to 10 bases and at J to 9 bases, leaving 11 bases not matched to a gene. Germline CDR1 KGHDR, CDR2 SFDVKD. The CDR3 spans 13 residues. The DNA for the CDR3 is TGTGCCACTATGGGACAGTTCAATGGGCCCCAGCATTTT. This encodes CATMGQFNGPQHF.

Notes on this clonotype: No conserved phenylalanine or tryptophan ends this CDR3, so it is likely a read error. The chain combines TRBV7-9 with TRBJ1-1; TRBD1 agrees at 10 bases. The V and J ends lost 6 bases and 10 bases, in that order; junction bases with no gene match: 11. CDR1 SEHNR and CDR2 FQNEAQ come from the germline V gene (reference sequence). The CDR3 is made up of 14 amino acids. CDR3 sequence (DNA): TGTGCCAGCAGTTTTACCGACAGGGGGCGCAGAGCTTTCCTT. This codes for CASSFTDRGRRAFL.

The chain is built from TRBV6-1 and TRBJ2-7; 14 bases align to TRBD2. Looked up from germline, CDR1 is MNHNS and CDR2 is SASEGT. V shed 7 bases, J shed 3 bases, and the junction held 2 bases outside the gene matches. This CDR3 spans 14 amino acids. CDR3 loop: CASKTSGRDYEQYF. Here the CDR3 DNA reads TGTGCCAGCAAGACTAGCGGGAGGGACTACGAGCAGTACTTC.

The CDR3 loop reads CASRRQGAESAQHF. The CDR3 DNA sequence: TGTGCCAGCAGAAGACAGGGGGCCGAATCAGCCCAGCATTTT. J is TRBJ1-5 and V is TRBV7-3; 10 nucleotides line up with TRBD1. The CDR3 spans 14 residues. V was pared by 6 bases and J by 11 bases, with 10 bases of the junction left unmatched. Germline V gene data show CDR1 as SGHTA and CDR2 as FQGTGA.

This clonotype is medium-sized within its sample. This chain links TRBV20-1 with TRBJ2-5; no definite D call. The CDR3 runs to 12 residues. CDR1 is DFQATT and CDR2 is SNEGSKA in the germline V gene (reference sequence). The ends were cut back, 3 bases at V and 5 bases at J, with 10 bases in the middle. The CDR3 DNA sequence: TGCAGTGCTAGGGCAGGCCGGGAGACCCAGTACTTC. Protein product: CSARAGRETQYF.

This clonotype was counted many times. V and J are TRBV7-2 and TRBJ2-7; D perhaps matches TRBD1 (6 bases). V was clipped by 5 bases and J by 0 bases, with 14 bases between them. CDR3 size: 15 residues. The germline V gene has CDR1 SGHTA and CDR2 FQGNSA. CDR3 in DNA: TGTGCCAGCAGCGTGGGGGCGGGTAGCTCCTACGAGCAGTACTTC. Its translation: CASSVGAGSSYEQYF.

A note on this clonotype: Lacking the conserved final phenylalanine or tryptophan, this CDR3 likely reflects a read error. The V call is TRBV7-3, the J call TRBJ1-1; tentative D call: TRBD1 (5 bases). This CDR3 region has 13 residues. Germline V gene data show CDR1 as SGHTA and CDR2 as FQGTGA. CDR3 in DNA: TGTGCCAGCAGCTTAACGCCGGACACTGGAGCTTTCCTC. It translates to CASSLTPDTGAFL.